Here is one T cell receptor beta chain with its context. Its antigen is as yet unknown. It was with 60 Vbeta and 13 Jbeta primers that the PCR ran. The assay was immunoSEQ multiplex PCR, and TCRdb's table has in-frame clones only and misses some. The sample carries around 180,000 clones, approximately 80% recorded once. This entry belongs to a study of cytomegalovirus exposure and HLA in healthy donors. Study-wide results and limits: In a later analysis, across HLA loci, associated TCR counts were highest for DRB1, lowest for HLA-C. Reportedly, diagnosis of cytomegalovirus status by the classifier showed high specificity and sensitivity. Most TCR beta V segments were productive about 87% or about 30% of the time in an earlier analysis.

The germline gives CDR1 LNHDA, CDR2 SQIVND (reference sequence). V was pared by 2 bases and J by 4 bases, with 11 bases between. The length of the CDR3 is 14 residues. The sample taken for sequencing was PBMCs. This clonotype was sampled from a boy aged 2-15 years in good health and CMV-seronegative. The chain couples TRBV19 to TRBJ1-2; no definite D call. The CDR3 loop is CASSINGPSYGYTF. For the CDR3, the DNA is TGTGCCAGTAGTATAAATGGGCCGTCCTATGGCTACACCTTC.